Shown below are 29 T cell receptor beta chains from a single sample sequenced in a study of a mutant IDH1 vaccine in newly diagnosed glioma (dated by TCRdb to about 2021). Libraries were prepared through the immunoSEQ multiplex PCR assay. Entries here come from immuneACCESS through TCRdb and include only in-frame sequences with V and J called. Some clones fail to appear in such tables; in the studies checked, an unresolved V gene covers under half of the shortfall, and the cause of the remainder is unknown. Present in this sample are 24,000 or so clones, around 93% of which were seen just once. Approximately 1.2% of the sample rests with the top ten. This specimen's time point label, per the study, means: baseline, week 1 (first vaccination visit). The treatment or condition tag for this specimen amounts to: pre-vaccination baseline after standard-of-care therapy. Material: PBMCs, obtained from a glioma patient treated with radiotherapy, temozolomide or both. These TCRs come from a man aged 35-49 years with glioma.

The chain carries TRBV7-9 and TRBJ2-3; 8 nucleotides match TRBD2. This CDR3 is 16 amino acids long. Germline V gene data show CDR1 as SEHNR and CDR2 as FQNEAQ (reference sequence). V lost 5 bases to trimming and J lost 3 bases; unmatched junction nucleotides: 10. The CDR3 is CASSTAGTRVTDTQYF. The CDR3 DNA reads TGTGCCAGCAGCACCGCCGGGACTAGGGTTACAGATACGCAGTATTTT.

The chain recombines TRBV7-9 with TRBJ2-1; 13 bases are shared with TRBD2. CDR1 and CDR2 from the germline V gene are SEHNR and FQNEAQ (reference sequence). Losses at the gene ends were 5 bases for V and 6 bases for J; bases not matched to a gene: 10. The CDR3 runs 17 residues. The CDR3 DNA is TGTGCCAGCAGCCCCGTACGGACTAGCGGGGGTAGCAATGAGCAGTTCTTC. Its protein product is CASSPVRTSGGSNEQFF.

This clone is a singleton in its sample. The chain joins TRBV10-3 to TRBJ2-1; 11 bases match TRBD1. The ends lost 0 bases at V and 8 bases at J; junction bases unmatched: 6. The germline V gene encodes CDR1 ENHRY and CDR2 SYGVKD. CDR3 length: 16 amino acids. CDR3 residues: CAISESGDRGSDEQFF. CDR3 sequence (DNA): TGTGCCATCAGTGAGTCTGGGGACAGGGGGAGCGATGAGCAGTTCTTC.

The J gene is TRBJ1-4, the V gene TRBV6-1; tentatively, D is TRBD1 (5 bases). CDR3 length: 14 residues. Germline V gene data show CDR1 as MNHNS and CDR2 as SASEGT. V was clipped by 6 bases and J by 4 bases, with 12 bases between them. The CDR3 loop reads CASRTGADNEKLFF. The CDR3 region has the DNA TGTGCCAGCAGAACCGGGGCAGATAATGAAAAACTGTTTTTT.

The chain has TRBV7-8 and TRBJ2-1; D gene unclear. CDR1 and CDR2 from the germline V gene are SGHVS and FQNEAQ. CDR3 length: 13 amino acids. Trimming took 4 bases from V and 5 from J, leaving 9 bases between them. Here the CDR3 reads CASSSRLDNEQFF. As DNA, the CDR3 is TGTGCCAGCAGCTCAAGACTGGACAATGAGCAGTTCTTC.

The chain links TRBV25-1 to TRBJ2-3; weak D call: TRBD2 (5 bases). CDR1 MGHDK and CDR2 SYGVNS come from the germline V gene. The CDR3 covers 18 residues. Between the trimmed V and J ends, which lost 3 bases and 2 bases, there was a span of 21 bases. This CDR3 reads CASSDGVQPAPYTDTQYF. The CDR3 bases are TGTGCCAGCAGTGACGGGGTCCAACCAGCTCCCTACACAGATACGCAGTATTTT. The full variable domain, with the rest looked up from reference TRBV25-1 and TRBJ2-3, is EADIYQTPRYLVIGTGKKITLECSQTMGHDKMYWYQQDPGMELHLIHYSYGVNSTEKGDLSSESTVSRIRTEHFPLTLESARPSHTSQYLCASSDGVQPAPYTDTQYFGPGTRLTVL.

The chain employs TRBV7-8 and TRBJ1-4; D call uncertain. CDR1 and CDR2 from the germline V gene are SGHVS and FQNEAQ. V was trimmed by 4 bases and J by 5 bases, leaving 14 bases between them. CDR3 length equals 15 residues. In DNA, the CDR3 is TGTGCCAGCAGCTCCCGACCTGAGGAAAATGAAAAACTGTTTTTT. This translates into CASSSRPEENEKLFF.

J is TRBJ2-7 and V is TRBV27, with no clear D. V was shortened by 7 bases and J by 3 bases, with 7 bases between the two germline ends. This CDR3 spans 11 amino acids. Germline values: CDR1 MNHEY, CDR2 SMNVEV (reference sequence). CDR3 sequence (DNA): TGTGCCAGCAAGTCGAACTACGAGCAGTACTTC. Its translation is CASKSNYEQYF.

The chain uses TRBV9 and TRBJ1-2; 12 positions match TRBD1. CDR1 is SGDLS, CDR2 YYNGEE, per germline. This CDR3 is built from 18 residues. V shed 3 bases and J 5 bases; nucleotides not matched to a gene: 14. The CDR3 here is CASSDGGQGARFPYGYTF. The CDR3 DNA reads as TGTGCCAGCAGCGACGGGGGACAGGGGGCTCGGTTCCCTTATGGCTACACCTTC.

The chain links TRBV5-6 to TRBJ2-3; 10 bases match TRBD2. The CDR3 length is 15 residues. CDR1 is SGHDT and CDR2 is YYEEEE in the germline V gene. Trimming cost V 4 bases and J 1 base; bases outside gene matches: 3. In DNA form, the CDR3 reads TGTGCCAGCAGCGAAGGACTAGCGGGCACAGATACGCAGTATTTT. Its translation: CASSEGLAGTDTQYF.

The J gene is TRBJ2-1, the V gene TRBV6-4; 10 bases match TRBD2. V shed 3 bases, J shed 3 bases, and the junction held 2 bases outside the gene matches. There are 15 residues in the CDR3. Germline V gene sequence: CDR1 MRHNA, CDR2 SNTAGT. The CDR3 DNA follows: TGTGCCAGCAGTGAGCTAGCGGGGGACTACAATGAGCAGTTCTTC. Protein sequence: CASSELAGDYNEQFF.

The chain combines TRBV6-1 with TRBJ2-5; TRBD2 aligns across 10 bases. Unmatched junction bases numbered 8, after V lost 6 bases and J lost 4 bases. The CDR3 covers 15 residues. CDR1 and CDR2 from the germline V gene are MNHNS and SASEGT. The CDR3 here is CASSRSGGEGETQYF. DNA of the CDR3: TGTGCCAGCAGCCGGAGCGGGGGGGAGGGAGAGACCCAGTACTTC.

The chain joins TRBV7-9 to TRBJ1-1; D not resolved. CDR3 length: 15 residues. Germline V gene data show CDR1 as SEHNR and CDR2 as FQNEAQ (reference sequence). Trimming took off 5 bases at V and 3 bases at J, with 16 bases between the two ends. The CDR3 region is CASSPTRGFYTEAFF. Written as DNA, the CDR3 is TGTGCCAGCAGCCCGACCCGAGGGTTTTACACTGAAGCTTTCTTT.

In its sample, this clone was seen a few times. The rearrangement links TRBV10-2 to TRBJ2-1; 15 bases match TRBD2. J gave up 7 bases and V 10 bases, and 8 bases lay outside the gene matches. This CDR3 spans 15 amino acids. Germline CDR1 WSHSY, CDR2 SAAADI. CDR3 protein: CATRGLAGGQNEQFF. In DNA, the CDR3 is TGCGCCACTAGAGGACTAGCGGGGGGGCAAAATGAGCAGTTCTTC.

Remarks on this clone: The junction does not match germline at one end; this may be a read error. This sequence joins TRBV7-9 and TRBJ2-2; possible D gene TRBD2, 5 bases. This CDR3 region has 14 residues. Germline V gene sequence: CDR1 SEHNR, CDR2 FQNEAQ (reference sequence). The CDR3 DNA is TGTGCCAGCAGCTACGAGTGGGGAGTCCGTATATTGGTTTTT. It is translated as CASSYEWGVRILVF. The full variable domain, its missing parts supplied by reference TRBV7-9 and TRBJ2-2, is DTGVSQNPRHKITKRGQNVTFRCDPISEHNRLYWYRQTLGQGPEFLTYFQNEAQLEKSRLLSDRFSAERPKGSFSTLEIQRTEQGDSAMYLCASSYEWGVRILVFGEGSRLTVL.

The chain employs TRBV11-2 and TRBJ1-5; the D gene is possibly TRBD1 (6 bases). V lost 5 bases, J lost 0 bases, and 11 bases lay in between. The CDR3 runs 15 residues. Germline V CDR1 and CDR2: SGHAT, FQNNGV. DNA for the CDR3: TGTGCCAGCAGCCTCGACAGGTATAGCAATCAGCCCCAGCATTTT. Translation gives CASSLDRYSNQPQHF.

The DNA for the CDR3 is TGCGCCAGCAGCCAAGATGGGGCGGGGGGGAACTATGGCTACACCTTC. Amino acid sequence: CASSQDGAGGNYGYTF. The chain uses TRBV4-3 and TRBJ1-2; D may be TRBD1 (5 bases). This CDR3 is 16 amino acids long. Per the germline V gene, CDR1 is LGHNA and CDR2 is YSLEER. Trimming pared 0 bases from V and 2 bases from J, leaving 13 bases between.

This clone has only a few counts. The gene calls are TRBV7-6 and TRBJ1-3; D remains unclear. Trimming took off 0 bases at V and 2 bases at J, with 11 bases between the two ends. CDR1 SGHVS and CDR2 FNYEAQ come from the germline V gene. This CDR3 has 16 residues. CDR3: CASSLASAAAGNTIYF. CDR3 sequence (DNA): TGTGCCAGCAGCTTAGCGTCGGCAGCCGCTGGAAACACCATATATTTT.

V gene TRBV5-4 combines with J gene TRBJ2-2, with D tentatively TRBD2 (6 bases). The CDR3 totals 15 residues. The V and J ends lost 3 bases and 6 bases respectively, with 15 bases between them. In germline, CDR1 is SGHNT, CDR2 YYREEE (reference sequence). The CDR3 nucleotides read TGTGCCAGCAGCTGGGGGGACTTATCCCCCGGGGAGCTGTTTTTT. Translation gives CASSWGDLSPGELFF.

The chain recombines TRBV11-2 with TRBJ2-2; the D is unclear. This CDR3 has 12 amino acids. V lost 6 bases, J lost 6 bases, and 8 bases lay in between. Germline CDR1 reads SGHAT; CDR2 reads FQNNGV. The CDR3, as DNA: TGTGCCAGCAGGGAAATCCCCGGGGAGCTGTTTTTT. Translated, it gives CASREIPGELFF. The full variable domain, with the rest looked up from reference TRBV11-2 and TRBJ2-2, is EAGVAQSPRYKIIEKRQSVAFWCNPISGHATLYWYQQILGQGPKLLIQFQNNGVVDDSQLPKDRFSAERLKGVDSTLKIQPAKLEDSAVYLCASREIPGELFFGEGSRLTVL.

The genes are TRBV10-3 and TRBJ1-5; D is uncertain. CDR1 is ENHRY and CDR2 is SYGVKD in the germline V gene. The CDR3 is 13 residues long. V lost 6 bases to trimming and J lost 5 bases, with 11 bases between them. This CDR3 reads CAISAEVYQPQHF. CDR3 in DNA: TGTGCCATCAGCGCAGAGGTCTATCAGCCCCAGCATTTT.

The chain links TRBV7-8 to TRBJ1-1; D is perhaps TRBD1 (6 bases). The ends were cut back, 2 bases at V and 4 bases at J, with 11 bases in the middle. The CDR3 spans 14 residues. Germline CDR1 is SGHVS and CDR2 is FQNEAQ. CDR3 sequence reads: CASSLQGIGTEAFF. For the CDR3, the DNA is TGTGCCAGCAGCTTACAGGGGATAGGCACTGAAGCTTTCTTT. Variable domain in full (rest from reference TRBV7-8 and TRBJ1-1): GAGVSQSPRYKVAKRGQDVALRCDPISGHVSLFWYQQALGQGPEFLTYFQNEAQLDKSGLPSDRFFAERPEGSVSTLKIQRTQQEDSAVYLCASSLQGIGTEAFFGQGTRLTVV.

The chain recombines TRBV5-4 with TRBJ1-4; D is possibly TRBD1 (5 bases). This CDR3 has 13 amino acids. Germline V lookup: CDR1 SGHNT, CDR2 YYREEE (reference sequence). Trimming removed 2 bases at V and 8 bases at J, with 10 bases between. The CDR3 DNA sequence: TGTGCCAGCAGCTTATGGGGCGCCGAAAAACTGTTTTTT. Translating it yields CASSLWGAEKLFF. The full variable domain, in which reference TRBV5-4 and TRBJ1-4 provide the parts outside the CDR3, is ETGVTQSPTHLIKTRGQQVTLRCSSQSGHNTVSWYQQALGQGPQFIFQYYREEENGRGNFPPRFSGLQFPNYSSELNVNALELDDSALYLCASSLWGAEKLFFGSGTQLSVL.

J is TRBJ1-5 and V is TRBV19; TRBD1 might be the D (6 bases). Germline V gene sequence: CDR1 LNHDA, CDR2 SQIVND (reference sequence). Trimming stripped 3 bases from V and 3 bases from J, with 12 bases between. The CDR3 is made up of 15 amino acids. For the CDR3, the DNA is TGTGCCAGTAGTATTCCGGGGGCTCTCAATCAGCCCCAGCATTTT. It is translated as CASSIPGALNQPQHF.

V is TRBV6-5 and J is TRBJ1-4; 8 bases fit TRBD1. CDR3 length: 13 amino acids. The V gene's germline CDR1 is MNHEY and CDR2 SVGAGI. With 9 bases clipped from V and 5 bases from J, the junction kept 5 bases outside the gene matches. CDR3 bases: TGTGCCAGTAAGGACAGGGTCAATGAAAAACTGTTTTTT. Encoded protein: CASKDRVNEKLFF.

The chain employs TRBV9 and TRBJ2-7, with D possibly TRBD2 on 5 matching bases. Germline V CDR1 and CDR2: SGDLS, YYNGEE. The germline V and J ends were trimmed by 4 bases and 3 bases, with 17 bases remaining between them. CDR3 length equals 15 residues. The CDR3 DNA is TGTGCCAGCAGCCCTCGGACTGGGTTAAACTACGAGCAGTACTTC. Translating gives CASSPRTGLNYEQYF.

The chain employs TRBV5-1 and TRBJ2-7, with D hard to call. With 3 bases removed from V and 2 bases from J, the gap between germline ends came to 9 bases. The length of the CDR3 is 13 residues. CDR1 and CDR2 from the germline V gene are SGHRS and YFSETQ. Written as DNA, the CDR3 is TGCGCCAGCAGCTCCGGGCAACCCTACGAGCAGTACTTC. Encoded protein: CASSSGQPYEQYF.

The genes are TRBV9 and TRBJ2-3; 7 nucleotides line up with TRBD2. V was pared by 1 base and J by 2 bases, with 7 bases of the junction left unmatched. Germline lookup yields CDR1 SGDLS and CDR2 YYNGEE. The CDR3 runs to 16 residues. The CDR3 nucleotides are TGTGCCAGCAGCGTAACGGGCGGGGGTACCACAGATACGCAGTATTTT. This translates into CASSVTGGGTTDTQYF.

The rearrangement links TRBV14 to TRBJ1-5; D is perhaps TRBD1 (6 bases). Germline V CDR1 and CDR2: SGHDN, FVKESK. The CDR3 is made up of 15 amino acids. Trimming removed 1 base at V and 2 bases at J, with 9 bases between. The CDR3 loop reads CASSQGPGGNQPQHF. CDR3 DNA sequence: TGTGCCAGCAGCCAAGGACCAGGGGGCAATCAGCCCCAGCATTTT.